The clone carrying this TCR beta chain has just a few counts. Its antigen remains unidentified. This CDR3 is built from 15 residues. The germline V gene has CDR1 LGHDT and CDR2 YNNKEL (reference sequence). Trimming shortened V by 0 bases and J by 0 bases, and 8 bases separated the two germline ends. This sample is drawn from a study of blood T cells in healthy people across ages. Across the study: There was about one barcoded beta molecule captured by template switching per two T cells.

The use of a sample-barcoded 5' primer and a J-beta primer mix characterized a second PCR of roughly 7 to 11 cycles. TCRdb ran MiXCR on the 5' RACE reads and lists one entry per CDR3 protein. The sample consists of over a million distinct CDR3 sequences, less than 25% of them appearing once. General observations from the study: Strong correlation linked observed beta diversity and percent naive T cells.

A further study also used this sample, focusing on T cells of mothers and their children.

V gene TRBV3-1 combines with J gene TRBJ2-5, with no clear D. Sequencing was done on a sample of blood. This receptor was obtained from a girl aged 2 to 9 in good health. CDR3 residues: CASSQEGGYQETQYF. CDR3 nucleotides: TGTGCCAGCAGCCAAGAAGGCGGTTACCAAGAGACCCAGTACTTC.